These 21 T cell receptor beta chains were all obtained from the same sample, sequenced in a study of cytomegalovirus exposure and HLA in healthy donors. A multiplex PCR was run with 60 Vbeta primers and 13 Jbeta primers. TCRdb's copy holds only in-frame clones and misses some; the assay was immunoSEQ multiplex PCR. This sample has 110,000 to 150,000 clones; about 70% occur once, and the top ten carry more than 3%. What was sequenced was PBMCs. These receptor sequences come from a man between 18 and 29 years old in good health and CMV-seronegative.

The V gene is TRBV2, the J gene TRBJ1-3, with TRBD1 matching 7 bases. V gave up 8 bases and J gave up 3 bases; unmatched junction bases: 13. CDR1 is SNHLY and CDR2 is FYNNEI in the germline V gene. The CDR3 extends over 16 amino acids. CDR3 in DNA: TGTGCCAGCGGTAGGACAGGCCGAAGGGGTGGAAACACCATATATTTT. It codes for CASGRTGRRGGNTIYF.

The rearrangement links TRBV5-1 to TRBJ2-1, with 7 positions matching TRBD2. V shed 5 bases and J 5 bases; nucleotides not matched to a gene: 13. CDR3 length equals 16 residues. CDR1 is SGHRS and CDR2 is YFSETQ in the germline V gene. The CDR3 loop reads CASSQELARGDNEQFF. DNA of the CDR3: TGCGCCAGCAGTCAAGAACTAGCGAGGGGAGACAATGAGCAGTTCTTC.

The rearrangement links TRBV4-2 to TRBJ1-1; D gene ambiguous. V was shortened by 4 bases and J by 2 bases, with 17 bases between the two germline ends. This CDR3 spans 16 amino acids. Germline loops: CDR1 LGHNA, CDR2 YNFKEQ. Written as DNA, the CDR3 is TGTGCCAGCAGCCCCCACTCCGGGGTGGGAAACACTGAAGCTTTCTTT. It codes for CASSPHSGVGNTEAFF.

The chain recombines TRBV14 with TRBJ1-2; 9 nucleotides align to TRBD1. The germline V gene encodes CDR1 SGHDN and CDR2 FVKESK. V was pared by 5 bases and J by 2 bases, with 3 bases of the junction left unmatched. This CDR3 has 14 residues. The CDR3 loop reads CASSGTGWNYGYTF. The DNA for the CDR3 is TGTGCCAGCAGCGGGACAGGGTGGAACTATGGCTACACCTTC.

The chain uses TRBV7-3 and TRBJ2-2, with 13 bases identical to TRBD2. Germline lookup yields CDR1 SGHTA and CDR2 FQGTGA. The CDR3 covers 16 residues. The junction had 2 bases not matched to a gene; V was cut back by 2 bases and J by 5 bases. The CDR3 reads CASSLRLAGGTGELFF. DNA for the CDR3: TGTGCCAGCAGCTTACGACTAGCGGGGGGTACCGGGGAGCTGTTTTTT.

This clone was detected only once. The chain employs TRBV9 and TRBJ1-1, with 7 bases that match TRBD1. The ends lost 2 bases at V and 0 bases at J; junction bases unmatched: 4. Germline V gene data show CDR1 as SGDLS and CDR2 as YYNGEE. The CDR3 runs 15 residues. This CDR3 reads CASSVGQNMNTEAFF. CDR3 nucleotides: TGTGCCAGCAGCGTGGGACAGAACATGAACACTGAAGCTTTCTTT.

The rearrangement uses TRBV7-8 and TRBJ1-1; possible D gene TRBD1, 6 bases. Trimming shortened V by 4 bases and J by 1 base, and 16 bases separated the two germline ends. The CDR3 consists of 16 residues. The germline CDR1 and CDR2 sequences are SGHVS and FQNEAQ. CDR3 loop: CASSSPGGAGNTEAFF. Here the CDR3 DNA reads TGTGCCAGCAGCTCCCCCGGGGGGGCGGGGAACACTGAAGCTTTCTTT.

This clone was observed a few times. V is TRBV27 and J is TRBJ2-2, with D hard to call. From germline, CDR1 is MNHEY and CDR2 SMNVEV (reference sequence). The CDR3 is made up of 13 amino acids. Trimming left V 5 bases short and J 3 bases short, with 7 bases between. CDR3 sequence (DNA): TGTGCCAGCAGTCCGTCGTACACCGGGGAGCTGTTTTTT. Its protein is CASSPSYTGELFF.

This chain connects TRBV6-1 to TRBJ1-5; D possibly corresponds to TRBD1 (5 bases). Germline V gene sequence: CDR1 MNHNS, CDR2 SASEGT. The CDR3 totals 13 residues. Trimming removed 2 bases at V and 8 bases at J, with 10 bases between. CDR3 loop: CASSEQGIEPQHF. CDR3 nucleotide sequence: TGTGCCAGCAGTGAACAGGGAATTGAGCCCCAGCATTTT.

This chain's CDR3 is CASRTGGFSNQPQHF. The DNA for the CDR3 is TGCGCCAGCAGGACAGGTGGGTTTAGCAATCAGCCCCAGCATTTT. The chain uses TRBV10-2 and TRBJ1-5, with TRBD1 as a possible D gene (6 bases). V lost 6 bases to trimming and J lost 0 bases, with 12 bases between them. CDR1 WSHSY and CDR2 SAAADI come from the germline V gene. The CDR3 extends over 15 amino acids.

The chain joins TRBV30 to TRBJ2-7, with D tentatively TRBD1 (7 bases). V lost 5 bases to trimming and J lost 6 bases, with 17 bases between them. Germline CDR1 is GTSNPN and CDR2 is SVGIG (reference sequence). This CDR3 contains 13 residues. CDR3 nucleotides: TGTGCCTGGGCAGGGGGGCCCCTGGGCGAGCAGTACTTC. Protein product: CAWAGGPLGEQYF.

The rearrangement uses TRBV19 and TRBJ2-2; a weak D match, TRBD1 (6 bases). Germline V gene data show CDR1 as LNHDA and CDR2 as SQIVND (reference sequence). The V and J ends lost 5 bases and 6 bases respectively, with 13 bases between them. The CDR3 consists of 14 residues. The CDR3 DNA sequence: TGTGCCAGTAGTGTGAACAGGGCTGCCGGGGAGCTGTTTTTT. It encodes CASSVNRAAGELFF.

Points on this clone: The identical CDR3 is also encoded by other nucleotide sequences in the sample. The rearrangement links TRBV6-6 to TRBJ1-2; 7 bases fit TRBD1. The CDR3 length is 14 residues. Germline V gives CDR1 MNHNY, CDR2 SVGAGI (reference sequence). Trimming at V came to 4 bases and at J to 8 bases, leaving 10 bases not matched to a gene. As DNA, the CDR3 is TGTGCCAGCAGTTTCAAAAACAGGGGAGGAGGCTACACCTTC. Translating gives CASSFKNRGGGYTF.

This clone was recorded a few times. Here the CDR3 DNA reads TGTGCCAGCGGTGGGGCCCCCTACGAGCAGTACTTC. It encodes CASGGAPYEQYF. The genes are TRBV11-2 and TRBJ2-5; a possible D gene is TRBD1 (5 bases). The DNA matches TRBJ2-7 better at its end, which makes the J call doubtful. Germline CDR1 and CDR2: SGHAT and FQNNGV. The CDR3 contains 12 residues.

CDR3 loop: CASSAYNRGNTEAFF. CDR3 DNA sequence: TGTGCCAGCAGCGCCTACAACAGGGGAAACACTGAAGCTTTCTTT. The V gene is TRBV13, the J gene TRBJ1-1; 7 nucleotides line up with TRBD1. Germline V gene data show CDR1 as PRHDT and CDR2 as FYEKMQ (reference sequence). There are 15 residues in the CDR3. J was trimmed by 2 bases and V by 5 bases; bases with no gene match: 8.

The chain combines TRBV7-9 with TRBJ2-5; 11 bases align to TRBD2. CDR1 is SEHNR, CDR2 FQNEAQ, per germline (reference sequence). J was trimmed by 5 bases and V by 3 bases; bases with no gene match: 8. This CDR3 comprises 16 residues. CDR3 sequence reads: CASSFPLAGVFETQYF. CDR3 nucleotides: TGTGCCAGCAGCTTCCCACTAGCGGGAGTATTTGAGACCCAGTACTTC.

The chain joins TRBV28 to TRBJ2-5; the D gene is possibly TRBD2 (5 bases). Germline CDR1 reads MDHEN; CDR2 reads SYDVKM. V was pared by 6 bases and J by 5 bases, with 16 bases between. The CDR3 is made up of 14 amino acids. The CDR3 nucleotides read TGTGCCAGCAGACTAGGAACCTTCGGGGAGACCCAGTACTTC. Translated, it gives CASRLGTFGETQYF.

This clone was found a few times. The rearrangement links TRBV2 to TRBJ1-1, with TRBD1 identical over 7 bases. The trim removed 4 bases at V and 1 base at J, leaving 0 bases unmatched. CDR3 length: 13 residues. Germline loops: CDR1 SNHLY, CDR2 FYNNEI. CDR3 sequence: CASSGDRNTEAFF. In DNA, the CDR3 is TGTGCCAGCAGTGGGGACAGGAACACTGAAGCTTTCTTT.

The chain is built from TRBV19 and TRBJ1-1; D remains ambiguous. V lost 2 bases, J lost 1 base, and 2 bases lay in between. This CDR3 is built from 12 residues. Per germline, CDR1 LNHDA and CDR2 SQIVND (reference sequence). The CDR3 region is CASSIQNTEAFF. DNA of the CDR3: TGTGCCAGTAGTATACAGAACACTGAAGCTTTCTTT.

The chain couples TRBV5-5 to TRBJ2-3; D is possibly TRBD2 (7 bases). Trimming left V 0 bases short and J 5 bases short, with 13 bases between. Per the germline V gene, CDR1 is SGHKS and CDR2 is YYEKEE (reference sequence). CDR3 length: 15 amino acids. The CDR3 nucleotides read TGTGCCAGCAGCTTGGTCCCAGGGGAGGGAGATACGCAGTATTTT. Its translation: CASSLVPGEGDTQYF.

V gene TRBV6-5 combines with J gene TRBJ1-1; D is uncertain. Germline V gene sequence: CDR1 MNHEY, CDR2 SVGAGI. The CDR3 extends over 15 amino acids. Between the trimmed V and J ends, which lost 0 bases and 7 bases, there was a span of 15 bases. CDR3 protein: CASSYSTNGKSEAFF. As DNA, the CDR3 is TGTGCCAGCAGTTACTCGACTAACGGGAAGAGTGAAGCTTTCTTT.